Each of the 26 T cell receptor beta chains below was sequenced from the same sample in a study of shared clonotypes between healthy human individuals. Measured with immunoSEQ multiplex PCR; TCRdb has only the in-frame clones, and not every one. This sample carries approximately 2.1 million clones, just over 90% of them seen once, and the ten largest clones take 0.39%. The sample taken for sequencing was naive CD4+ T cells from PBMCs. As for subset: CD45RA+ positively selected. The receptors were gathered from a man aged 18 to 29 in good health. Some clones in this sample may be carry-over from other donors' samples.

This chain uses TRBV7-8 with TRBJ2-3; 12 bases agree with TRBD2. Trimming at V came to 4 bases and at J to 6 bases, leaving 11 bases not matched to a gene. CDR1 is SGHVS, CDR2 FQNEAQ, per germline. CDR3 size: 17 residues. The CDR3 sequence: CASSSRLAGEWVDTQYF. The DNA for the CDR3 is TGTGCCAGCAGCTCTCGACTAGCGGGAGAGTGGGTTGATACGCAGTATTTT.

V gene TRBV7-2 combines with J gene TRBJ2-3; D gene uncertain. From germline, CDR1 is SGHTA and CDR2 FQGNSA. V dropped 3 bases and J dropped 1 base, with 5 bases sitting between them. The CDR3 covers 13 residues. The CDR3 is CASSFSRTDTQYF. The CDR3 nucleotides read TGTGCCAGCAGCTTCTCTCGCACAGATACGCAGTATTTT.

The rearrangement links TRBV19 to TRBJ2-1; D remains ambiguous. V was clipped by 1 base and J by 8 bases, with 15 bases between them. The CDR3 length is 15 residues. Germline CDR1 is LNHDA and CDR2 is SQIVND (reference sequence). The CDR3 is CASSIGQALGYEQFF. CDR3 DNA sequence: TGTGCCAGTAGTATAGGTCAGGCCCTTGGGTATGAGCAGTTCTTC.

For this clone: The same CDR3 also results from other DNA sequences found in this sample. The genes are TRBV7-2 and TRBJ2-2; tentative D call: TRBD1 (5 bases). The V gene lost 5 bases and the J gene lost 0 bases, with 10 bases spanning the gap. There are 15 residues in the CDR3. CDR1 and CDR2 (germline): SGHTA, FQGNSA. The DNA of the CDR3 is TGTGCCAGCAGCAGCCGGACAACGAACACCGGGGAGCTGTTTTTT. Translation gives CASSSRTTNTGELFF.

The V gene is TRBV15, the J gene TRBJ2-7; TRBD2 agrees at 7 bases. Germline V CDR1 and CDR2: LNHNV, YYDKDF (reference sequence). CDR3 length: 15 residues. The V and J ends lost 0 bases and 2 bases, in that order; junction bases with no gene match: 4. The CDR3 loop is CATSRDIAGTYEQYF. The CDR3 coding sequence is TGTGCCACCAGCAGAGATATAGCGGGCACCTACGAGCAGTACTTC.

This clone was counted once. The genes are TRBV5-1 and TRBJ1-1; D not resolved. The germline V and J ends were trimmed by 4 bases and 6 bases, with 10 bases remaining between them. The germline gives CDR1 SGHRS, CDR2 YFSETQ. The CDR3 runs 12 residues. The DNA for the CDR3 is TGCGCCAGCAGCCCGCCGGGCCCTGAAGCTTTCTTT. Translated: CASSPPGPEAFF.

Note on this clone: Other DNA sequences in this sample translate to the same CDR3. V usage is TRBV5-1 and J usage is TRBJ2-7; D not resolved. CDR3 length: 12 amino acids. Germline lookup yields CDR1 SGHRS and CDR2 YFSETQ. V gave up 1 base and J gave up 4 bases, with 6 bases separating them. The CDR3 DNA follows: TGCGCCAGCAGCTTGTTAGGATACGAGCAGTACTTC. Translating it yields CASSLLGYEQYF.

The chain carries TRBV19 and TRBJ1-1; D is ambiguous. CDR1 is LNHDA and CDR2 is SQIVND in the germline V gene (reference sequence). The CDR3 runs to 13 residues. Trimming stripped 3 bases from V and 3 bases from J, with 8 bases between. CDR3 DNA: TGTGCCAGTAGTATGGGCAGAGACACTGAAGCTTTCTTT. Translating gives CASSMGRDTEAFF.

J is TRBJ2-1 and V is TRBV7-2; D is undetermined. Trimming took 3 bases from V and 0 from J, leaving 6 bases between them. The V gene's germline CDR1 is SGHTA and CDR2 FQGNSA. The CDR3 contains 14 residues. CDR3 in amino acids: CASSFDPSYNEQFF. CDR3 bases: TGTGCCAGCAGCTTTGACCCCTCCTACAATGAGCAGTTCTTC.

The rearrangement uses TRBV9 and TRBJ1-2; D possibly corresponds to TRBD1 (5 bases). The CDR3 runs 15 residues. CDR1 is SGDLS and CDR2 is YYNGEE in the germline V gene. Deletions cut 4 bases from V and 5 bases from J, with 18 bases between. The CDR3 sequence: CASSPEGRRGYGYTF. CDR3 in DNA: TGTGCCAGCAGCCCAGAGGGCAGGAGGGGTTATGGCTACACCTTC.

This sequence joins TRBV6-1 and TRBJ2-5, with D maybe TRBD2 (7 bases). CDR1 is MNHNS and CDR2 is SASEGT in the germline V gene. The CDR3 sequence is 13 residues long. Trimming removed 8 bases at V and 3 bases at J, with 13 bases between. CDR3 region: CASSGGWEETQYF. The CDR3 DNA is TGTGCCAGCTCGGGGGGCTGGGAAGAGACCCAGTACTTC.

This chain links TRBV2 with TRBJ1-4, with D unresolved. Deletions cut 1 base from V and 4 bases from J, with 4 bases between. The CDR3 covers 13 residues. Germline V gene sequence: CDR1 SNHLY, CDR2 FYNNEI. CDR3 bases: TGTGCCAGCAGTGAAGAACTTAATGAAAAACTGTTTTTT. Translated: CASSEELNEKLFF.

The rearrangement links TRBV27 to TRBJ2-1; D is ambiguous. This CDR3 is built from 18 residues. In germline, CDR1 is MNHEY, CDR2 SMNVEV (reference sequence). V dropped 4 bases and J dropped 0 bases, with 19 bases sitting between them. CDR3 bases: TGTGCCAGCAGTTCCCCTGCTTTGACCGCACGCTCCTACAATGAGCAGTTCTTC. It is translated as CASSSPALTARSYNEQFF.

As for this clone: The same CDR3 also results from other DNA sequences found in this sample. The V call is TRBV28, the J call TRBJ1-4; no clear D. The germline gives CDR1 MDHEN, CDR2 SYDVKM. This CDR3 comprises 11 residues. The V end was cut by 9 bases, the J end by 6 bases, with 8 bases between. This CDR3 is CASRGYEKLFF. CDR3 nucleotides: TGTGCCAGTCGGGGATATGAAAAACTGTTTTTT.

The rearrangement uses TRBV28 and TRBJ1-5; D call uncertain. The CDR3 runs to 15 residues. Trimming stripped 3 bases from V and 3 bases from J, with 12 bases between. Germline assignment: CDR1 MDHEN and CDR2 SYDVKM. In nucleotides, the CDR3 is TGTGCCAGCAGTTTCAAGAGCTATTCCAATCAGCCCCAGCATTTT. It translates to CASSFKSYSNQPQHF.

The rearrangement uses TRBV28 and TRBJ2-4; perhaps TRBD1 as D (5 bases). From germline, CDR1 is MDHEN and CDR2 SYDVKM. Trimming took 3 bases from V and 0 from J, leaving 12 bases between them. The CDR3 runs 16 residues. The CDR3 DNA is TGTGCCAGCAGTTTGGGGCAGCCTCTAGCCAAAAACATTCAGTACTTC. It encodes CASSLGQPLAKNIQYF.

V usage is TRBV18 and J usage is TRBJ1-4; 9 nucleotides align to TRBD1. The CDR3 sequence is 16 residues long. Germline CDR1 and CDR2: KGHSH and LQKENI. With 1 base clipped from V and 3 bases from J, the junction kept 3 bases outside the gene matches. The CDR3 DNA reads as TGTGCCAGCTCACCACGTCGACAGGGGGCTAATGAAAAACTGTTTTTT. Amino acids: CASSPRRQGANEKLFF.

This chain uses TRBV19 with TRBJ1-1, with D unresolved. This CDR3 contains 14 residues. Germline-derived CDR1 and CDR2 are LNHDA and SQIVND (reference sequence). V was trimmed by 4 bases and J by 1 base, leaving 10 bases between them. In nucleotides, the CDR3 is TGTGCCAGTAGTAACGGACGGAAGAACACTGAAGCTTTCTTT. Encoded protein: CASSNGRKNTEAFF.

To note about this clone: Distinct nucleotide sequences in the sample also encode this CDR3. The chain has TRBV7-2 and TRBJ2-1; 9 positions agree with TRBD2. The CDR3 covers 12 residues. The germline V gene has CDR1 SGHTA and CDR2 FQGNSA. Losses at the gene ends were 3 bases for V and 10 bases for J; bases not matched to a gene: 1. CDR3 amino acids: CASSFSGREQFF. In DNA form, the CDR3 reads TGTGCCAGCAGCTTCAGCGGGAGGGAGCAGTTCTTC.

The chain combines TRBV6-1 with TRBJ1-5; D call uncertain. The CDR3 consists of 14 residues. V was trimmed by 4 bases and J by 0 bases, leaving 7 bases between them. Germline loops: CDR1 MNHNS, CDR2 SASEGT. The CDR3: CASSGLNSNQPQHF. The DNA of the CDR3 is TGTGCCAGCAGTGGTCTCAATAGCAATCAGCCCCAGCATTTT.

This clone was counted a single time. In nucleotides, the CDR3 is TGTGCCAGCAGCCCCACCCGGGACAGATGGGAGACCCAGTACTTC. Translating gives CASSPTRDRWETQYF. The chain combines TRBV7-3 with TRBJ2-5; 7 nucleotides align to TRBD1. The J segment lost 5 bases and the V segment lost 5 bases, leaving 11 bases of the junction unmatched. CDR1 and CDR2 (germline): SGHTA, FQGTGA. The CDR3 covers 15 residues.

The chain employs TRBV27 and TRBJ2-7; TRBD2 aligns across 7 bases. The germline gives CDR1 MNHEY, CDR2 SMNVEV (reference sequence). The CDR3 contains 13 residues. The V segment lost 10 bases and the J segment 0 bases; nucleotides outside the gene matches: 6. CDR3 sequence reads: CATGRGFSYEQYF. The CDR3 DNA reads as TGTGCCACGGGGAGGGGTTTCTCCTACGAGCAGTACTTC.

The gene calls are TRBV10-3 and TRBJ1-2; D unresolved. Between the trimmed V and J ends, which lost 4 bases and 8 bases, there was a span of 11 bases. Germline V CDR1 and CDR2: ENHRY, SYGVKD. CDR3 size: 12 residues. For the CDR3, the DNA is TGTGCCATCAGTGGGGAAGCAGTCGGCTACACCTTC. Amino acid sequence: CAISGEAVGYTF.

This CDR3 is CASSFQAGETQYF. In nucleotides, the CDR3 is TGTGCCAGCAGTTTTCAGGCGGGAGAGACCCAGTACTTC. The chain is built from TRBV28 and TRBJ2-5, with D possibly being TRBD2 (5 bases). The CDR3 runs to 13 residues. Germline CDR1 reads MDHEN; CDR2 reads SYDVKM. V lost 3 bases to trimming and J lost 4 bases, with 9 bases between them.

Only one count was recorded for this clone. This chain connects TRBV2 to TRBJ1-5; D possibly corresponds to TRBD1 (5 bases). Deletions cut 6 bases from V and 1 base from J, with 13 bases between. This CDR3 has 15 residues. CDR1 is SNHLY and CDR2 is FYNNEI in the germline V gene. CDR3 residues: CASRPGARSNQPQHF. In nucleotides, the CDR3 is TGTGCCAGCAGGCCCGGGGCCCGGAGCAATCAGCCCCAGCATTTT.

The genes are TRBV6-5 and TRBJ1-4, with a possible D match to TRBD1 (6 bases). V was clipped by 0 bases and J by 8 bases, with 13 bases between them. The germline gives CDR1 MNHEY, CDR2 SVGAGI. CDR3 length: 15 amino acids. CDR3 DNA sequence: TGTGCCAGCAGTTACTCTCCAGGGGAAGTAGAAAAACTGTTTTTT. Its translation: CASSYSPGEVEKLFF.